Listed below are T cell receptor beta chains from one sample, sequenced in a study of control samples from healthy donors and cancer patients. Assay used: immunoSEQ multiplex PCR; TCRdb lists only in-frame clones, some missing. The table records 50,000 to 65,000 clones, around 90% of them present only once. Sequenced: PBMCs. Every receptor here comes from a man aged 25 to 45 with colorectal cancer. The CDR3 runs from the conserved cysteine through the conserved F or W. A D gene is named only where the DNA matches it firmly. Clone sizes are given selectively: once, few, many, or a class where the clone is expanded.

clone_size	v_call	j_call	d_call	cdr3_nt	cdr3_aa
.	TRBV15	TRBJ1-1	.	TGTGCCACCAGCAGAGATATGGGACGGAACACTGAAGCTTTCTTT	CATSRDMGRNTEAFF
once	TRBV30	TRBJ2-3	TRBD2	TGTGCCTGGAGTGTACGGGCGGGGGGGCCAGATACGCAGTATTTT	CAWSVRAGGPDTQYF
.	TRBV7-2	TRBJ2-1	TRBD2	TGTGCCAGCAGCGCACCATCTAGCGGCGGGTCGAATGAGCAGTTCTTC	CASSAPSSGGSNEQFF
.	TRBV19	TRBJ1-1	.	TGTGCCAGTAGTAATGGGGGTCGTGAGAACACTGAAGCTTTCTTT	CASSNGGRENTEAFF
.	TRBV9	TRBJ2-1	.	TGTGCCAGCAGTAAGGGAGGAGGGGGGTCCTACAATGAGCAGTTCTTC	CASSKGGGGSYNEQFF
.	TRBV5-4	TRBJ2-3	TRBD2	TGTGCCAGCAGCCCCGGGACTAGGGGGGAAGATACGCAGTATTTT	CASSPGTRGEDTQYF
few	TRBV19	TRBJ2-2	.	TGTGCCAGCCTCCAGCCGAACACCGGGGAGCTGTTTTTT	CASLQPNTGELFF
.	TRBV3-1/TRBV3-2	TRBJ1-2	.	TGTGCCAGCAGCCAATTGGATCGCGATGGTGGCTACACCTTC	CASSQLDRDGGYTF
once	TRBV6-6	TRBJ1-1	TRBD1	TGTGCCAGCAGCTTGGACAGGGTGAACACTGAAGCTTTCTTT	CASSLDRVNTEAFF
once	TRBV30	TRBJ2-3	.	TGTGCCTGGAGTCCAGGGGACGGGGGCACAGATACGCAGTATTTT	CAWSPGDGGTDTQYF
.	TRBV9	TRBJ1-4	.	TGTGCCAGCAGCCTCAGGGCGACGGGTGAAAAACTGTTTTTT	CASSLRATGEKLFF
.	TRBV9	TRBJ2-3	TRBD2	TGTGCCAGCAGCGTCACTAGCGGGGGAACAGATACGCAGTATTTT	CASSVTSGGTDTQYF
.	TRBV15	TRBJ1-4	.	TGTGCCACCAGCAGAGTTGTCTTCACAGGTGGAAGTAAACTGTTTTTT	CATSRVVFTGGSKLFF
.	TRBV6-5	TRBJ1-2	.	TGTGCCAGCAGTTACTCTAAAGGCTATGGCTACACCTTC	CASSYSKGYGYTF
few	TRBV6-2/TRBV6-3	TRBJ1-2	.	TGTGCCAGCAGTACGGGACTCTTAATTAGAGGCTACACCTTC	CASSTGLLIRGYTF
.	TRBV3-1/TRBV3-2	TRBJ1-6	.	TGTGCCAGCAGCCAAGTTTTTAATTCACCCCTCCACTTT	CASSQVFNSPLHF
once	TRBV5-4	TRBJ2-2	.	TGTGCCAGCAGCTCGAACACCGGGGAGCTGTTTTTT	CASSSNTGELFF
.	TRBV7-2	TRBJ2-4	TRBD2	TGTGCCAGCGGCATAGCGGGGGGGTTAGCCAAAAACATTCAGTACTTC	CASGIAGGLAKNIQYF
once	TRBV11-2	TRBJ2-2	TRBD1	TGTGCCAGCAGCACGGGGACAGGGGGCTCCGGGGAGCTGTTTTTT	CASSTGTGGSGELFF
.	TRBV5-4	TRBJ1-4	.	TGTGCCAGCAGCTTGGAGGTGGGAAGTGAAAAACTGTTTTTT	CASSLEVGSEKLFF
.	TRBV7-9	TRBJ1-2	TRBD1	TGTGCCAGCAGCTTATCCGGGACAGAGGGCGATGGCTACACCTTC	CASSLSGTEGDGYTF
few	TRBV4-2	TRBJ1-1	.	TGTGCCAGCAGCCAAACGGAATCCCAGGGTGTCCCTGAAGCTTTCTTT	CASSQTESQGVPEAFF
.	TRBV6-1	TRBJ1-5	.	TGTGCCAGCAGTGAAGTGCTCATTCGGAATCAGCCCCAGCATTTT	CASSEVLIRNQPQHF
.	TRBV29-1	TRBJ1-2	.	TGCAGCGTTGGAGGGGCGGATTTTGGCTACACCTTC	CSVGGADFGYTF
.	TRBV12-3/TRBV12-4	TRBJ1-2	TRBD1	TGTGCCAGCAGCCCGGACAGGGCGAGCTACACCTTC	CASSPDRASYTF
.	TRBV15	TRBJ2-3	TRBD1	TGTGCCACCAGCAGATCCACGGGACAGGCTAGCACAGATACGCAGTATTTT	CATSRSTGQASTDTQYF
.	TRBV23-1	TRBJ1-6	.	TGCGCCAGCAGGAGGCTCTCCTATAATTCACCCCTCCACTTT	CASRRLSYNSPLHF
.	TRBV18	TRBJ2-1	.	TGTGCCAGCTCACCGGTGGCCCTTCCACTGGGGGGTGAGCAGTTCTTC	CASSPVALPLGGEQFF
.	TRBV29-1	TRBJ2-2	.	TGCAGCGTTGCAAGATCGGGGACCGGGGAGCTGTTTTTT	CSVARSGTGELFF
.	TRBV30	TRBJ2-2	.	TGTGCCTGGAGTGCTCTGGCGAACACCGGGGAGCTGTTTTTT	CAWSALANTGELFF
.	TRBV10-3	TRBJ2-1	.	TGTGCCATCAGTGAAGGACAGACCGATTACAATGAGCAGTTCTTC	CAISEGQTDYNEQFF
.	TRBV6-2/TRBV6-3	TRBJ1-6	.	TGTGCCAGCAGTCTTCTCGGTTCACCCCTCCACTTT	CASSLLGSPLHF
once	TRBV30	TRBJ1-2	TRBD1	TGTGCCTGGAGCCCCGGGACAGGGTTTGGAGCTAACTATGGCTACACCTTC	CAWSPGTGFGANYGYTF
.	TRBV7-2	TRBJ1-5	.	TGTGCCAGCAGCTTAGTGGGGGGAGGCAGGAAGGATCAGCCCCAGCATTTT	CASSLVGGGRKDQPQHF
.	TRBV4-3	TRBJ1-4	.	TGCGCCAGCAGCCAAGATATGAACAGGGCAACTAATGAAAAACTGTTTTTT	CASSQDMNRATNEKLFF